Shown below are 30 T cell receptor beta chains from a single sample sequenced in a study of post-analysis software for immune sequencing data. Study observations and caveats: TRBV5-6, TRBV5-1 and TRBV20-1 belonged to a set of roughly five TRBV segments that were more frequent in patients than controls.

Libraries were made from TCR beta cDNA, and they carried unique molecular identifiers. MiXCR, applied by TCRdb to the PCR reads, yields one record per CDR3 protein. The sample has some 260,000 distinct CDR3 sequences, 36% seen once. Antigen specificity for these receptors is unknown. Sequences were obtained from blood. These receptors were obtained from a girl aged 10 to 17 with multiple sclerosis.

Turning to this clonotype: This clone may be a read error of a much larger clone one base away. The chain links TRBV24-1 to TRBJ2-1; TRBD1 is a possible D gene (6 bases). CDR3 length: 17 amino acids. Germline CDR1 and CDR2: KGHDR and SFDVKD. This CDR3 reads CAASDLFRQGPPNEQFF. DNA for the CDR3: TGTGCCGCCAGTGATTTGTTCCGCCAGGGGCCGCCCAATGAGCAGTTCTTC.

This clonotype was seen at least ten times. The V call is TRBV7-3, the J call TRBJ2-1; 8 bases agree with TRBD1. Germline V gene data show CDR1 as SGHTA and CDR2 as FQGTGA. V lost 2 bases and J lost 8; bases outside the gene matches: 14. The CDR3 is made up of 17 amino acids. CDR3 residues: CASSLRERAGGIHEQFF. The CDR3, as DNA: TGTGCCAGCAGCTTACGAGAAAGGGCAGGGGGCATCCATGAGCAGTTCTTC. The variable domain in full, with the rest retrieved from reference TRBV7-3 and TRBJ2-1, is GAGVSQTPSNKVTEKGKYVELRCDPISGHTALYWYRQSLGQGPEFLIYFQGTGAADDSGLPNDRFFAVRPEGSVSTLKIQRTERGDSAVYLCASSLRERAGGIHEQFFGPGTRLTVL.

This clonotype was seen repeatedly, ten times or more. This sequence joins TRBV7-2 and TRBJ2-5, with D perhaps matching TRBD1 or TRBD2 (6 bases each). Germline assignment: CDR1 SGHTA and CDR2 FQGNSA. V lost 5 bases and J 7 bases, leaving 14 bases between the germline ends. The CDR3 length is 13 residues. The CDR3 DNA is TGTGCCAGCAGCACCGACAGGAGGGGGACCCAGTACTTC. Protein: CASSTDRRGTQYF.

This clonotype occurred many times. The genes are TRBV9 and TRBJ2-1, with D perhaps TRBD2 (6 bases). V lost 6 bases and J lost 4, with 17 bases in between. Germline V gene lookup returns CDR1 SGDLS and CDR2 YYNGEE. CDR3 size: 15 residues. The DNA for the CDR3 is TGTGCCAGCAACCCCGGGGGAGAGGGTTACAATGAGCAGTTCTTC. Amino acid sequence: CASNPGGEGYNEQFF. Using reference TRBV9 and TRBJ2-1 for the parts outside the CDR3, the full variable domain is DSGVTQTPKHLITATGQRVTLRCSPRSGDLSVYWYQQSLDQGLQFLIQYYNGEERAKGNILERFSAQQFPDLHSELNLSSLELGDSALYFCASNPGGEGYNEQFFGPGTRLTVL.

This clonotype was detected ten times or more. CDR3 DNA: TGTGCCAGCAGCCTAGCTCGGTCTGGGGCCAACGTCCTGACTTTC. This encodes CASSLARSGANVLTF. The V call is TRBV2, the J call TRBJ2-6; possibly TRBD2 for D (5 bases). CDR1 is SNHLY and CDR2 is FYNNEI in the germline V gene. Deletions cut 6 bases from V and 1 base from J, with 10 bases between. The CDR3 sequence is 15 residues long. The whole variable domain, filled in from reference TRBV2 and TRBJ2-6, reads EPEVTQTPSHQVTQMGQEVILRCVPISNHLYFYWYRQILGQKVEFLVSFYNNEISEKSEIFDDQFSVERPDGSNFTLKIRSTKLEDSAMYFCASSLARSGANVLTFGAGSRLTVL.

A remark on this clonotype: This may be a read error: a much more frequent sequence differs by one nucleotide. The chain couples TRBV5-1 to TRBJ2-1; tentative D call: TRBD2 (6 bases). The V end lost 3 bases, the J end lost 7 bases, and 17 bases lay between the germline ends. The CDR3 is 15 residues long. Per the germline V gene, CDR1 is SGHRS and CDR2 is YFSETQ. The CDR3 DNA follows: TGCGCCAGCAGCTGGGAGTCCCACCGGGGGAATGAGCAGTTCTTC. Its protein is CASSWESHRGNEQFF.

CDR3 nucleotide sequence: TGCGCCAGCAGCCTCACTGGGGCCAACGTCCTGACTTTC. Protein product: CASSLTGANVLTF. The chain is built from TRBV5-1 and TRBJ2-6, with D unresolved. Deletions cut 4 bases from V and 2 bases from J, with 4 bases between. The length of the CDR3 is 13 residues. Germline CDR1 and CDR2: SGHRS and YFSETQ.

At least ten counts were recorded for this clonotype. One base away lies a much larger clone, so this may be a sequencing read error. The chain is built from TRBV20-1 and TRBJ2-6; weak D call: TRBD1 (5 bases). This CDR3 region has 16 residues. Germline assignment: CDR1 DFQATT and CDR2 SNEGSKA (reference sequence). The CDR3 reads CSARRRLSSGANVRTF. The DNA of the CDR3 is TGCAGTGCTAGGCGCAGGTTAAGCTCTGGGGCCAACGTCCGGACTTTC.

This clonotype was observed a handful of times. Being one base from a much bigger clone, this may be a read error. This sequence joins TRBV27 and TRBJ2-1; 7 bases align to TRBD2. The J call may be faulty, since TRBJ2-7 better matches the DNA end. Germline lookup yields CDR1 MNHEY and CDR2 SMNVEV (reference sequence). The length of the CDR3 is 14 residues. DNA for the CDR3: TGTGCCAGCAGTAGGAGCGGGGACTACAATGAGCAGTACTTC. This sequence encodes CASSRSGDYNEQYF.

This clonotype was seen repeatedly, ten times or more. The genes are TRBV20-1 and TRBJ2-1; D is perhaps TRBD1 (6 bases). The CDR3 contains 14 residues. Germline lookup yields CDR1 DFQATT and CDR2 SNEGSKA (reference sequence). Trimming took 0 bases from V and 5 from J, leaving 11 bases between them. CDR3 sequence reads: CSARDTRGNNEQFF. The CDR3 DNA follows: TGCAGTGCTAGAGATACCAGGGGAAACAATGAGCAGTTCTTC.

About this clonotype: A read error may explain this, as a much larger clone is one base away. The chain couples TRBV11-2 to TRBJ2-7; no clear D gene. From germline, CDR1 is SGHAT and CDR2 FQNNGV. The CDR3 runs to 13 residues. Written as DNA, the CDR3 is TGTGCCTGCAGCTTAAATCCCCTCTACGAGCAGTACTTC. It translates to CACSLNPLYEQYF.

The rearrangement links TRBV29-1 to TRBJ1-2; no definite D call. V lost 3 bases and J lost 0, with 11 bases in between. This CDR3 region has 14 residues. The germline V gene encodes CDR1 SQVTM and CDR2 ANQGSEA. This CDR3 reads CSVDHQPANYGYTF. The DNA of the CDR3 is TGCAGCGTTGACCATCAGCCAGCTAACTATGGCTACACCTTC.

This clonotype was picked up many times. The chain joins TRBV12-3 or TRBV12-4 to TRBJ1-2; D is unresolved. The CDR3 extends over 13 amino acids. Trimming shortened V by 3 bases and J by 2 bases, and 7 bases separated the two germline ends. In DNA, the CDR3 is TGTGCCAGCAGTTTCAAAGGAAACTATGGCTACACCTTC. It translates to CASSFKGNYGYTF.

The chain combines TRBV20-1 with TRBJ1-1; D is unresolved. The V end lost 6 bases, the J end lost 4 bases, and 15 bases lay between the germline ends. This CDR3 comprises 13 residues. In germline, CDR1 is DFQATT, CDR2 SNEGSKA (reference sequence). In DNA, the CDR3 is TGCAGTGCCCTCAGTGGAGAGGGCACTGAAGCTTTCTTT. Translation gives CSALSGEGTEAFF.

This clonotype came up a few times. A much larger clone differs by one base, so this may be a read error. CDR3 residues: CASSPSQETQFF. The CDR3 DNA sequence: TGTGCCAGCTCCCCCTCACAAGAGACCCAGTTCTTC. This sequence joins TRBV18 and TRBJ2-5; D unclear. The better agreement between TRBJ2-1 and the DNA end casts doubt on the J call. CDR3 length: 12 amino acids. Germline V lookup: CDR1 KGHSH, CDR2 LQKENI.

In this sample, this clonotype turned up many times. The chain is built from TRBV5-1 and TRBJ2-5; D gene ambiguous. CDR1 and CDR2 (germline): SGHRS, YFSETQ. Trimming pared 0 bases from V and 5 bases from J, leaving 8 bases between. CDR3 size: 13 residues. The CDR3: CASSLEGLETQYF. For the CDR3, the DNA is TGCGCCAGCAGCTTGGAGGGTCTGGAGACCCAGTACTTC.

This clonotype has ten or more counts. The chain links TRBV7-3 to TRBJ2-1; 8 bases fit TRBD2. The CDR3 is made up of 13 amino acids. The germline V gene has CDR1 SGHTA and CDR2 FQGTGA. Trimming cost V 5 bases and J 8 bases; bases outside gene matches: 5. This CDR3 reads CASSRTSWHEQFF. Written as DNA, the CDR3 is TGTGCCAGCAGCCGGACTAGCTGGCATGAGCAGTTCTTC.

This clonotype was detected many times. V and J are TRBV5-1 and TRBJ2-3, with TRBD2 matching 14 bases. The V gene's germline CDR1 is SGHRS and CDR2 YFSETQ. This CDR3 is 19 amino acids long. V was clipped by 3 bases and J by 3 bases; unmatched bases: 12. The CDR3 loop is CASSSGLAGGRRETDTQYF. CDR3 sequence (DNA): TGCGCCAGCAGCTCCGGACTAGCGGGGGGCCGCCGTGAGACAGATACGCAGTATTTT.

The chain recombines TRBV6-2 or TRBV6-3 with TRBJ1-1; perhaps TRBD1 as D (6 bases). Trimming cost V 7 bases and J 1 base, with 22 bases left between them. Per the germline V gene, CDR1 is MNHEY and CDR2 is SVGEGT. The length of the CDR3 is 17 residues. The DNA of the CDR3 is TGTGCCAGCATTGAAACCAAAACAGGGCGTCGGAACACTGAAGCTTTCTTT. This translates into CASIETKTGRRNTEAFF.

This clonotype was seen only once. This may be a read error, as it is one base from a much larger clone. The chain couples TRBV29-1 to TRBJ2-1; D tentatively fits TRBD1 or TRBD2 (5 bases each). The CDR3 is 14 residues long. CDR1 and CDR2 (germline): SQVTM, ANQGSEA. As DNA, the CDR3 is TGCTGCGTGGCTGGGGGACCCAATCTCAATGAGCGGTTCTTC. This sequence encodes CCVAGGPNLNERFF.

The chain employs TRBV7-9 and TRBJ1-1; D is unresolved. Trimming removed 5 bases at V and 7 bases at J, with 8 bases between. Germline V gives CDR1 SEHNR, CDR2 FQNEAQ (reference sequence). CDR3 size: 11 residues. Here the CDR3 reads CASSLEGEAFF. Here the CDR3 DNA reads TGTGCCAGCAGCCTTGAAGGTGAAGCTTTCTTT.

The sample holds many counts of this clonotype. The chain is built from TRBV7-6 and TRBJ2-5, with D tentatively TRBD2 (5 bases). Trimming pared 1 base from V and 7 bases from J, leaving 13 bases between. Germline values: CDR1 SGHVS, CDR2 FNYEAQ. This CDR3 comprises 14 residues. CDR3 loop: CASSLDGVEGTQYF. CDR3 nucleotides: TGTGCCAGCAGCTTAGACGGGGTCGAGGGGACCCAGTACTTC.

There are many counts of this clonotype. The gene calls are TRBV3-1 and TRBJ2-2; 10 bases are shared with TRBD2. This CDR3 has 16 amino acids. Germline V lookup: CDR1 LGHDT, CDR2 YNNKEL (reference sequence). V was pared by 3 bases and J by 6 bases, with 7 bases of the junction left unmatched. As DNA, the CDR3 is TGTGCCAGCAGCCAGCTAGCGGGGGAAGCGTCCGGGGAGCTGTTTTTT. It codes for CASSQLAGEASGELFF.

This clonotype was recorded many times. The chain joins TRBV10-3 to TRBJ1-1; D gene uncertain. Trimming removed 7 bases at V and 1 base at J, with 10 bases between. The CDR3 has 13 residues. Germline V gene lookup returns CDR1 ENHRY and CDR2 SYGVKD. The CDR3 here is CAITRDTNTEAFF. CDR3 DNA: TGTGCCATCACTCGGGATACGAACACTGAAGCTTTCTTT.

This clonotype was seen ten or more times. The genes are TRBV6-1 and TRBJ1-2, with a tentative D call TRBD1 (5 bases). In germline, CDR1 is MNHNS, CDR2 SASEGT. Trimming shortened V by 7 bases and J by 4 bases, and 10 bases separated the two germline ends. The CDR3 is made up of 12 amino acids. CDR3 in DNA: TGTGCCAGCAACATGGGGGGCTATGGCTACACCTTC. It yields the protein CASNMGGYGYTF.

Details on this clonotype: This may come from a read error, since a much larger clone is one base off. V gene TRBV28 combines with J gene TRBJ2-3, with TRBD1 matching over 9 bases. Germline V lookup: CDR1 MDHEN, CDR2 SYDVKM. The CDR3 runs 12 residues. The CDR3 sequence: CASGTGRDPQYF. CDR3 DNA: TGTGCCAGTGGGACAGGGAGAGATCCGCAGTATTTT.

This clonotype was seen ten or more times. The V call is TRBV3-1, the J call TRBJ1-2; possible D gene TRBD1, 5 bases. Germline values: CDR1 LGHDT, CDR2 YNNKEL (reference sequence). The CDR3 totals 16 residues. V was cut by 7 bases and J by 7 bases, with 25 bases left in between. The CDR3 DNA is TGTGCCAGCACCCTTACGAGACGGGGCAGATCAGGTGGCTACACCTTC. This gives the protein CASTLTRRGRSGGYTF.

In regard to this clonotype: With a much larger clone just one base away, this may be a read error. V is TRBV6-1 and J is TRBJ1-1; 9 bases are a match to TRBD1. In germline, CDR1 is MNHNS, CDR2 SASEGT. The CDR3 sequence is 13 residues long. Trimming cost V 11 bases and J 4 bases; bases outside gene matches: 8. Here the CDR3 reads CAGRDRAATEAFF. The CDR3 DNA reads TGTGCCGGTAGGGACAGGGCTGCCACTGAAGCTTTCTTT.

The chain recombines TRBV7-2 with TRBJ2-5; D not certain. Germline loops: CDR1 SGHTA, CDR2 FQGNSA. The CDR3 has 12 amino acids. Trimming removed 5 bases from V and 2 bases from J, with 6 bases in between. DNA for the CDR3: TGTGCCAGCAGCCAGCCTCAAGAGACCCAGTACTTC. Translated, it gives CASSQPQETQYF.

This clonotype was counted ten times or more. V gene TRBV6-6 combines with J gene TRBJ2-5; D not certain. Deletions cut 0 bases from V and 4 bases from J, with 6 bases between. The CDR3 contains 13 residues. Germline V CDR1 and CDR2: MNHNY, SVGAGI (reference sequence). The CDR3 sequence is CASSYSIGETQYF. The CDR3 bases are TGTGCCAGCAGTTACTCGATAGGAGAGACCCAGTACTTC.